Each of the 15 T cell receptor beta chains below was sequenced from the same sample in a study of CD8+CD57+ T cells in acquired aplastic anemia. Only patients with CD8+CD57+ cell expansion on flow cytometry were chosen for sequencing. Genomic DNA served as template for TCR beta VDJ and CDR3 profiling. One entry per CDR3 protein results from TCRdb running MiXCR on the reads. This sample has about 58,000 distinct CDR3 sequences, with about 56% found just once. The sequencing sample was made of sorted CD4+, CD8+, or CD8+CD57+ T cells (not recorded which) from PBMCs. All receptors come from a human donor with aplastic anemia.

This clonotype showed up many times. The V gene is TRBV11-3, the J gene TRBJ1-2, with a tentative D call TRBD1 (5 bases). Between the trimmed V and J ends, which lost 4 bases and 6 bases, there was a span of 12 bases. The germline gives CDR1 SGHNT, CDR2 YENEEA. This CDR3 has 13 amino acids. The CDR3, as DNA: TGTGCCAGCAGCTCCGGTTCGGGGGATGGCTACACCTTC. Protein: CASSSGSGDGYTF.

V and J are TRBV20-1 and TRBJ1-2; D ambiguous. V dropped 3 bases and J dropped 8 bases, with 13 bases sitting between them. Germline V gene data show CDR1 as DFQATT and CDR2 as SNEGSKA (reference sequence). The CDR3 extends over 12 amino acids. The DNA of the CDR3 is TGCAGTGCTAGGGCGGGGTCGGAAGGCTACACCTTC. It yields the protein CSARAGSEGYTF.

The genes are TRBV2 and TRBJ2-2; 11 bases map to TRBD2. Germline V gene lookup returns CDR1 SNHLY and CDR2 FYNNEI. After removal of 7 bases from V and 3 bases from J, the junction contained 4 bases not matched to a gene. The CDR3 totals 15 residues. The CDR3 DNA sequence: TGTGCCAGCAATGGGGGACTAGCGGACACCGGGGAGCTGTTTTTT. Its protein is CASNGGLADTGELFF.

V gene TRBV10-3 combines with J gene TRBJ2-7; 8 bases align to TRBD2. The CDR3 spans 14 residues. Germline CDR1 ENHRY, CDR2 SYGVKD. V shed 4 bases and J 2 bases; nucleotides not matched to a gene: 4. CDR3: CAISVPAGAYEQYF. The CDR3 DNA follows: TGTGCCATCAGTGTCCCAGCGGGGGCCTACGAGCAGTACTTC.

V is TRBV29-1 and J is TRBJ2-5, with 7 positions matching TRBD1. The junction had 15 bases not matched to a gene; V was cut back by 0 bases and J by 5 bases. Looked up from germline, CDR1 is SQVTM and CDR2 is ANQGSEA. The length of the CDR3 is 17 residues. The CDR3 DNA sequence: TGCAGCGTTGAAGATTCTGAGGGGGCGGCTGATATGGAGACCCAGTACTTC. It codes for CSVEDSEGAADMETQYF.

The gene calls are TRBV19 and TRBJ1-4, with unresolved D. This CDR3 has 13 residues. Germline V gene data show CDR1 as LNHDA and CDR2 as SQIVND (reference sequence). Trimming removed 3 bases from V and 8 bases from J, with 10 bases in between. CDR3 coding DNA: TGTGCCAGTAGTATTTCGGCAGCCGAAAAACTGTTTTTT. It translates to CASSISAAEKLFF.

The V call is TRBV27, the J call TRBJ2-1, with a tentative D call TRBD2 (6 bases). Germline CDR1 reads MNHEY; CDR2 reads SMNVEV (reference sequence). The CDR3 spans 16 residues. V lost 4 bases, J lost 9 bases, and 22 bases lay in between. The CDR3 region has the DNA TGTGCCAGCAGTTCCACCTCCCGGCGACTAGACGGTGAGCAGTTCTTC. It is translated as CASSSTSRRLDGEQFF.

This clonotype was found a few times. The chain links TRBV2 to TRBJ1-1, with D uncertain. CDR3 size: 13 residues. The germline CDR1 and CDR2 sequences are SNHLY and FYNNEI. V lost 4 bases, J lost 5 bases, and 11 bases lay in between. CDR3: CASSVVEGTEAFF. Here the CDR3 DNA reads TGTGCCAGCAGTGTAGTAGAAGGAACTGAAGCTTTCTTT. Based on the CDR3 plus reference TRBV2 and TRBJ1-1, the full variable domain is EPEVTQTPSHQVTQMGQEVILRCVPISNHLYFYWYRQILGQKVEFLVSFYNNEISEKSEIFDDQFSVERPDGSNFTLKIRSTKLEDSAMYFCASSVVEGTEAFFGQGTRLTVV.

With regard to this clonotype: Since no conserved phenylalanine or tryptophan closes the CDR3, a read error is the likely cause. This chain uses TRBV7-2 with TRBJ2-7; the match to TRBD2 covers 16 bases. CDR1 SGHTA and CDR2 FQGNSA come from the germline V gene. There are 15 residues in the CDR3. With 4 bases clipped from V and 4 bases from J, the junction kept 1 base outside the gene matches. CDR3: CASSWGLAGGYEQYL. CDR3 nucleotides: TGTGCCAGCAGCTGGGGACTAGCGGGGGGGTACGAGCAGTACCTC.

This clonotype was recorded only once. CDR3 nucleotides: TGCAGTGCCCGAAGACAGAACTATGGCTACACCTTC. It specifies CSARRQNYGYTF. The chain uses TRBV20-1 and TRBJ1-2; a possible D gene is TRBD1 (5 bases). Germline V lookup: CDR1 DFQATT, CDR2 SNEGSKA (reference sequence). This CDR3 is 12 amino acids long. The V end was cut by 6 bases, the J end by 2 bases, with 10 bases between.

This clonotype was detected ten times or more. J is TRBJ2-5 and V is TRBV7-9; D uncertain. V shed 1 base and J shed 0 bases, with 3 bases lying between them. This CDR3 has 13 residues. In germline, CDR1 is SEHNR, CDR2 FQNEAQ (reference sequence). The CDR3 is CASSLVYQETQYF. As DNA, the CDR3 is TGTGCCAGCAGCTTAGTTTACCAAGAGACCCAGTACTTC.

The chain joins TRBV7-2 to TRBJ1-1; D gene unclear. Trimming stripped 10 bases from V and 1 base from J, with 7 bases between. This CDR3 contains 11 residues. The germline V gene encodes CDR1 SGHTA and CDR2 FQGNSA. DNA of the CDR3: TGTGCCATTCGCGCGAACACTGAAGCTTTCTTT. Amino acids: CAIRANTEAFF.

By share of the sample, this clonotype is medium-sized (0.01 to 0.1%). The J gene is TRBJ2-7, the V gene TRBV2; 9 bases are shared with TRBD1. V was clipped by 4 bases and J by 5 bases; unmatched bases: 9. The CDR3 sequence is 15 residues long. Germline CDR1 SNHLY, CDR2 FYNNEI. The DNA for the CDR3 is TGTGCCAGCAGTGGTGGGGACAGGGAGGTCAACGAGCAGTACTTC. This translates into CASSGGDREVNEQYF.

At least ten counts were recorded for this clonotype. The V call is TRBV2, the J call TRBJ2-3; perhaps TRBD2 as D (7 bases). CDR3 length: 13 amino acids. Germline CDR1 and CDR2: SNHLY and FYNNEI. V lost 8 bases to trimming and J lost 0 bases, with 9 bases between them. CDR3 coding DNA: TGTGCCAGCGGGAGGGGGAGCACAGATACGCAGTATTTT. Translating it yields CASGRGSTDTQYF.

By share, this clonotype ranks as medium-sized (0.01 to 0.1%). The chain has TRBV7-8 and TRBJ1-4; the D is unclear. Germline V gene sequence: CDR1 SGHVS, CDR2 FQNEAQ. Trimming cost V 2 bases and J 8 bases, with 12 bases left between them. The CDR3 spans 14 residues. CDR3 nucleotides: TGTGCCAGCAGCTTAAGCGGGCGCGACGAAAAACTGTTTTTT. As protein: CASSLSGRDEKLFF.